This paragraph reports one T cell receptor (beta chain). This clone came up a few times. The antigen it binds to is not known. No quality values exist for individual bases; no much larger clone is one base distant. The sample comes from a study of immune characteristics of hereditary and idiopathic chronic pancreatitis. Concerning the study at large: Local pancreatic immune cells and TCRbeta repertoires were profiled in hereditary and idiopathic chronic pancreatitis and were compared with control organ donor pancreases. In total, about 5 control pancreases, under ten hereditary chronic pancreatitis pancreases and roughly six idiopathic chronic pancreatitis pancreases underwent TCRbeta sequencing. The gDNA-based approach was chosen because it involved minimal in vitro experimental manipulation of pancreas-infiltrating T cells.

Patients undergoing total pancreatectomy with islet autotransplantation (TPIAT) were the source of the chronic pancreatitis pancreas tissue. No known history of diabetes was present in the included chronic pancreatitis patients. For TCRbeta sequencing, genomic DNA was pulled straight from bulk pancreas tissue, skipping any T cell sorting. Pancreas tissues were collected consecutively from patients and organ donors at two US centers. Reading the germline V gene gives CDR1 MDHEN and CDR2 SYDVKM. V loses 2 bases of germline sequence and J loses 2 bases, and the interval between the two ends is 4 bases. Including cysteine and phenylalanine, the CDR3 has 12 amino acids. Here the CDR3 DNA is all that survives: 36 bases in frame from base 1. Library construction relied on the immunoSEQ multiplex PCR assay. The TCRbeta CDR3 region and adjacent sequences were amplified and sequenced from pancreatic genomic DNA. As for the original processing: Productive clonality and productive rearrangement counts were measured along with repertoire diversity, which was expressed as a mean normalized Shannon-Wiener index. The nonparametric Mann-Whitney U test was used to compare repertoire metrics between controls and chronic pancreatitis. Shared clonotypes were defined as CDR3beta sequences with identical amino acid composition and length across subjects. TCRdb's version of the immuneACCESS table is confined to in-frame rearrangements and falls short of the full clone set. An unresolved V gene accounts for under half of the shortfall where checked; the remainder is of unknown origin. The V and J calls and clone size were taken over from that table, and D and trimming were inferred from the DNA. Counted in this sample were roughly 14,000 clones; around 67% of them appeared once. About 14% of the sample goes to the ten largest clones.

General findings and caveats noted by the study authors: Because patient tissue could be obtained only at the time of TPIAT, immune findings may have been influenced by differences in disease duration. Chronic pancreatitis caused by alcohol use was excluded from the study. Both chronic pancreatitis groups showed significantly increased TCRbeta repertoire diversity and reduced clonality versus controls. Vbeta-Jbeta gene family usage, including TRBV10, TRBV19, TRBV23 and TRBV5, differed between hereditary and idiopathic chronic pancreatitis. Numbers of productive TCR rearrangements correlated positively with disease severity scores among under 15 chronic pancreatitis patients.

The sample taken for sequencing was pancreas tissue with hereditary chronic pancreatitis. The chain uses TRBV28 and TRBJ2-7; the D gene cannot be resolved reliably. The clonotype was recovered from a human donor with chronic pancreatitis. DNA sequence: TGTGCCAGCAGTTTAGGGACCTACGAGCAGTACTTC. Its protein product is CASSLGTYEQYF.